The 11 T cell receptor beta chains given below trace back to one sample, sequenced in a study of blood T cell repertoires in COVID-19. The data were produced by immunoSEQ multiplex PCR, yet TCRdb's version contains in-frame clones alone and is incomplete. The data hold about 81,000 clones, with roughly 86% observed a single time. Sequences were obtained from peripheral blood. These receptors all come from a man between 70 and 80 years old with acute or convalescent COVID-19.

The genes are TRBV27 and TRBJ2-2; a weak D match, TRBD1 (5 bases). The V gene lost 7 bases and the J gene lost 2 bases, with 11 bases spanning the gap. There are 14 residues in the CDR3. The germline V gene encodes CDR1 MNHEY and CDR2 SMNVEV (reference sequence). The CDR3 DNA reads TGTGCCAGCACGTGGGGCCTAAACACCGGGGAGCTGTTTTTT. Its translation is CASTWGLNTGELFF.

This clone is a singleton in its sample. The rearrangement links TRBV18 to TRBJ1-1; D is possibly TRBD1 (6 bases). The CDR3 contains 15 residues. The V end lost 2 bases, the J end lost 1 base, and 11 bases lay between the germline ends. CDR1 KGHSH and CDR2 LQKENI come from the germline V gene. CDR3 nucleotide sequence: TGTGCCAGCTCACCATCAGGGGTTTCGAACACTGAAGCTTTCTTT. It codes for CASSPSGVSNTEAFF. The whole variable domain, filled in from reference TRBV18 and TRBJ1-1, reads NAGVMQNPRHLVRRRGQEARLRCSPMKGHSHVYWYRQLPEEGLKFMVYLQKENIIDESGMPKERFSAEFPKEGPSILRIQQVVRGDSAAYFCASSPSGVSNTEAFFGQGTRLTVV.

V usage is TRBV24-1 and J usage is TRBJ2-1; D perhaps matches TRBD2 (6 bases). CDR1 is KGHDR, CDR2 SFDVKD, per germline. The V and J ends lost 10 bases and 8 bases respectively, with 17 bases between them. This CDR3 spans 13 amino acids. The CDR3: CATKRGGADEQFF. The CDR3 nucleotides read TGTGCCACAAAACGGGGCGGGGCGGATGAGCAGTTCTTC.

This chain uses TRBV7-3 with TRBJ2-6, with a possible D match to TRBD1 (5 bases). CDR1 and CDR2 (germline): SGHTA, FQGTGA. The CDR3 is made up of 15 amino acids. The germline V and J ends were trimmed by 5 bases and 4 bases, with 12 bases remaining between them. CDR3 residues: CASSPTVKGANVLTF. The DNA of the CDR3 is TGTGCCAGCAGCCCGACAGTTAAAGGGGCCAACGTCCTGACTTTC.

The chain has TRBV6-5 and TRBJ1-1; 7 nucleotides line up with TRBD1. Germline-derived CDR1 and CDR2 are MNHEY and SVGAGI. With V trimmed by 4 bases and J by 10 bases, 9 bases remained unmatched. The CDR3 has 13 residues. The CDR3 DNA reads as TGTGCCAGCAGTTCGGGACAGCGCGTCCCAGCTTTCTTT. Protein sequence: CASSSGQRVPAFF.

The CDR3 sequence: CASSLTVGGYTF. The CDR3 coding sequence is TGCGCCAGCAGTTTGACAGTCGGTGGCTACACCTTC. This chain joins TRBV10-2 and TRBJ1-2; possibly TRBD1 for D (5 bases). Germline V lookup: CDR1 WSHSY, CDR2 SAAADI. The V and J ends lost 5 bases and 7 bases respectively, with 11 bases between them. This CDR3 comprises 12 residues.

Details on this clone: The germline gene is not matched at one end of the junction; a read error may be the cause. The chain is built from TRBV2 and TRBJ2-7; 12 positions agree with TRBD1. The CDR3 is 14 amino acids. CDR1 SNHLY and CDR2 FYNNEI come from the germline V gene. CDR3 bases: TGTGCCAGCAGTGGGGACAGGGGGCGAGTATTCGGGAACTTC. Translation: CASSGDRGRVFGNF.

The gene calls are TRBV7-8 and TRBJ2-7; tentative D call: TRBD2 (6 bases). CDR3 length: 14 residues. V gave up 5 bases and J gave up 1 base, with 12 bases separating them. Germline V CDR1 and CDR2: SGHVS, FQNEAQ. CDR3 in DNA: TGTGCCAGCAGCCTGCGGGGCGGATCCTACGAGCAGTACTTC. The encoded protein is CASSLRGGSYEQYF.

J is TRBJ1-3 and V is TRBV9, with TRBD1 matching 8 bases. Germline CDR1 reads SGDLS; CDR2 reads YYNGEE. J lost 0 bases, V lost 3 bases, and 2 bases had no gene match. The CDR3 is 15 amino acids. CDR3 sequence: CASSGTGNSGNTIYF. CDR3 nucleotide sequence: TGTGCCAGCAGCGGGACAGGGAACTCTGGAAACACCATATATTTT.

This rearrangement joins TRBV9 to TRBJ2-1; 8 nucleotides agree with TRBD1. The CDR3 covers 16 residues. The germline CDR1 and CDR2 sequences are SGDLS and YYNGEE. The J segment lost 1 base and the V segment lost 3 bases, leaving 6 bases of the junction unmatched. The DNA for the CDR3 is TGTGCCAGCAGCGCCTACAGGGGGTCATCCTACAATGAGCAGTTCTTC. Translated, it gives CASSAYRGSSYNEQFF.

V usage is TRBV4-3 and J usage is TRBJ1-6; D is perhaps TRBD1 (6 bases). The CDR3 has 16 amino acids. Trimming cost V 2 bases and J 3 bases, with 11 bases left between them. Germline V gives CDR1 LGHNA, CDR2 YSLEER. DNA of the CDR3: TGCGCCAGCAGCCAACGCGGGGGCGGCTATAATTCACCCCTCCACTTT. Protein sequence: CASSQRGGGYNSPLHF.